These T cell receptor beta chains were read from a single sample in a study of HIV-infected patients and healthy controls. TCRdb reprocessed the 5' RACE reads with MiXCR, giving one entry per CDR3 protein. The table has 5,500 or so distinct CDR3 sequences, approximately 9.7% seen once; the top ten hold 24%. The sequences come from blood, collected during antiretroviral therapy. Receptor source: an adult with HIV infection. CDR3s include the opening cysteine and the closing phenylalanine or tryptophan. The D gene is left open where the match is weak. Rows may omit the clone size; those that give it use once, few, many or a size class.

>medium-sized|TRBV7-9|TRBJ2-6|NA
TGTGCCAGCAGCGAATCACTTCCCCAGGTCGCTCCGCCCGGTGGGGCCAACGTCCTGACTTTC
CASSESLPQVAPPGGANVLTF
>many|TRBV28|TRBJ1-1|NA
TGTGCCAGCAGTCTTTTAACGTTTGAAGCTTTCTTT
CASSLLTFEAFF
>medium-sized|TRBV7-9|TRBJ1-6|TRBD1
TGTGCCAGCAGCTCCCTAGGACAGGAGTATTCACCCCTCCACTTT
CASSSLGQEYSPLHF
>many|TRBV10-3|TRBJ1-1|NA
TGTGCCATCAGTGGTGGCAGCCGAGACACTGAAGCTTTCTTT
CAISGGSRDTEAFF
>many|TRBV20-1|TRBJ1-1|NA
TGCAGTGCTAGATCCGGAAACACTGAAGCTTTCTTT
CSARSGNTEAFF
>medium-sized|TRBV4-1|TRBJ1-5|TRBD1
TGCGCCAGCAGCCAAGGAGGGACAGCTTATAGCAATCAGCCCCAGCATTTT
CASSQGGTAYSNQPQHF
>medium-sized|TRBV3-1|TRBJ2-5|NA
TGTGCCAGCAGCCAAACGGCCGACTTTCAAGAGACCCAGTACTTC
CASSQTADFQETQYF
>many|TRBV5-4|TRBJ2-3|TRBD2
TGTGCCAGCGAGCCCTACGGGAGGGCCTCCACAGATACGCAGTATTTT
CASEPYGRASTDTQYF
>medium-sized|TRBV11-2|TRBJ1-1|NA
TGTGCCAGCAGCTTAGGGCGGGGGCAAAAGAAGAACACTGAAGCTTTCTTT
CASSLGRGQKKNTEAFF
>many|TRBV5-1|TRBJ2-3|TRBD2
TGCGCCAGCAGCTCCCCGGGACTAGGGGACCCTAGCACAGATACGCAGTATTTT
CASSSPGLGDPSTDTQYF
>many|TRBV7-9|TRBJ2-5|NA
TGTGCCAGCAGCTCCCGACAAGGGAGCGGGACCCAGTACTTC
CASSSRQGSGTQYF
>many|TRBV6-6|TRBJ1-2|NA
TGTGCCAGCAGTTACGCTCTTGGGTTAGCTAACTATGGCTACACCTTC
CASSYALGLANYGYTF
>large|TRBV29-1|TRBJ1-5|TRBD1
TGCAGCGCCGGGACAGGGTTCAATCAGCCCCAGCATTTT
CSAGTGFNQPQHF
>NA|TRBV6-5|TRBJ2-4|NA
TGTGCCAGCAGGGGACCCAGAAGGGTTCAGTACTTC
CASRGPRRVQYF
>medium-sized|TRBV14|TRBJ1-4|NA
TGTGCCAGCAGCCAAGAGGGACTGTGGTATGAAAAACTGTTTTTT
CASSQEGLWYEKLFF
>NA|TRBV6-2/TRBV6-3|TRBJ2-7|NA
TGTGCCAGCAGTAGCAATCTGCGCGAGCAGTACTTC
CASSSNLREQYF
>NA|TRBV12-3/TRBV12-4|TRBJ1-5|TRBD1
TGTGCCAGCAGCCAGCCGGGACAGGGGAGTCAGCCCCAGCATTTT
CASSQPGQGSQPQHF
>medium-sized|TRBV4-1|TRBJ2-4|TRBD1
TGCGCCAGCAGCCTCTCGGACAGGGCCAAAAACATTCAGTACTTC
CASSLSDRAKNIQYF
>NA|TRBV10-3|TRBJ2-5|NA
TGTGCCATCAGTGAGCATGGTAGCGGAGTCCAAGAGACCCAGTACTTC
CAISEHGSGVQETQYF
>many|TRBV5-4|TRBJ1-6|NA
TGTGCCAGCAGCTTGGGGTTTGGGGCCCTCCACTTT
CASSLGFGALHF
>few|TRBV20-1|TRBJ1-1|TRBD1
TGCAGTGCCGGAGGGGGGACAGGGGGAGGAAAAACTGAAGCTTTCTTT
CSAGGGTGGGKTEAFF
>many|TRBV5-1|TRBJ1-1|NA
TGCGCCAGCAGCTCGAACACTGAAGCTTTCTTT
CASSSNTEAFF
>medium-sized|TRBV7-2|TRBJ1-5|TRBD1
TGTGCCAGCAGCTACGACAGGGGGCATCAGCCCCAGCATTTT
CASSYDRGHQPQHF
>medium-sized|TRBV5-4|TRBJ2-7|TRBD1
TGTGCCAGCAGCTTGGCGGGGACAGGGGGTACCGAGCAGTACTTC
CASSLAGTGGTEQYF
>many|TRBV2|TRBJ2-7|TRBD1
TGTGCCAGCAGTCCCCCCGGGACAGGGGTAAGCGAGCAGTACTTC
CASSPPGTGVSEQYF
>medium-sized|TRBV5-6|TRBJ2-7|NA
TGTGCCAGCAGCACGACAACCTCCTACGAGCAGTACTTC
CASSTTTSYEQYF
>many|TRBV5-1|TRBJ2-2|TRBD2
TGCGCCAGCAGCTTGCAAGCCGCCGCGGGGGGGCATCCCGGGGAGCTGTTTTTT
CASSLQAAAGGHPGELFF
>many|TRBV6-5|TRBJ2-1|TRBD2
TGTGCCAGCAAGACTAGCGGGGGGGTCTACAATGAGCAGTTCTTC
CASKTSGGVYNEQFF
>medium-sized|TRBV6-5|TRBJ1-1|NA
TGTGCCAGCAAAAGAGGGTGGCAGAACACTGAAGCTTTCTTT
CASKRGWQNTEAFF
>NA|TRBV5-1|TRBJ2-3|NA
TGCGCCAGCAGTTGGCAGTACTCAGATACGCAGTATTTT
CASSWQYSDTQYF
>medium-sized|TRBV11-2|TRBJ2-5|NA
TGTGCCAGCAGCCTACAGGGAGTCCAAGAGACCCAGTACTTC
CASSLQGVQETQYF
>many|TRBV7-2|TRBJ2-3|NA
TGTGCCAGCAGCTTAGCCCGGGATACGCAGTATTTT
CASSLARDTQYF
>NA|TRBV9|TRBJ2-1|NA
TGTGCCAGCAGCGTAGTTGGGGGGCGCCCGGATGAGCAGTTATTC
CASSVVGGRPDEQLF
>many|TRBV6-1|TRBJ1-2|NA
TGTGCCAGCAGTGAAACCTATGGCTACACCTTC
CASSETYGYTF
>many|TRBV6-4|TRBJ2-1|TRBD2
TGTGCCAGCAGTGAAGGACTAGCTAGCAATGAGCAGTTCTTC
CASSEGLASNEQFF
>many|TRBV6-2/TRBV6-3|TRBJ1-6|NA
TGTGCCAGCAGACCCGGGACCCACTATAATTCACCCCTCCACTTT
CASRPGTHYNSPLHF
>once|TRBV20-1|TRBJ2-7|NA
TGCAGTGCCAACCCCGAGGACGGGAGCTCCTACGAGCAGTACTTC
CSANPEDGSSYEQYF
>NA|TRBV7-6|TRBJ2-3|NA
TGTGCCAGCAGCTTAACGGGGTTCACAGATACGCAGTATTTT
CASSLTGFTDTQYF
>NA|TRBV5-4|TRBJ1-1|NA
TGTGCCAGCAGCTTGGAAGGGCGAAACACTGAAGCTTTCTTT
CASSLEGRNTEAFF
>medium-sized|TRBV7-6|TRBJ2-1|NA
TGTGCCAGCAGCTTAGCGGTAAATGAGCAGTTCTTC
CASSLAVNEQFF
>NA|TRBV7-9|TRBJ2-3|NA
TGTGCCAGCAGCTTAAGCGGGAGCACAGATACGCAGTATTTT
CASSLSGSTDTQYF